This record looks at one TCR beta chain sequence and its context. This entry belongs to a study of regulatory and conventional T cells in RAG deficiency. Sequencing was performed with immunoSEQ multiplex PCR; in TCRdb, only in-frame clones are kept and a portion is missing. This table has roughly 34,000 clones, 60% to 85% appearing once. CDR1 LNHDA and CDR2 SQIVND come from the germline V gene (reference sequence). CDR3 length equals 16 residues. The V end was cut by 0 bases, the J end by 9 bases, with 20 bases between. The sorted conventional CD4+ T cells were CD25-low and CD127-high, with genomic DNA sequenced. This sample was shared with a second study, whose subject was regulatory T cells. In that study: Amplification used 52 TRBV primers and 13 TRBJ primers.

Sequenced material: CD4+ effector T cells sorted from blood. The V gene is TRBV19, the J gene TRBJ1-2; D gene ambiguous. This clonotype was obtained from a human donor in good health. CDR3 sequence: CASSIDPFGLTGSYTF. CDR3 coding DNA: TGTGCCAGTAGTATAGACCCTTTTGGTCTCACTGGGAGCTACACCTTC.